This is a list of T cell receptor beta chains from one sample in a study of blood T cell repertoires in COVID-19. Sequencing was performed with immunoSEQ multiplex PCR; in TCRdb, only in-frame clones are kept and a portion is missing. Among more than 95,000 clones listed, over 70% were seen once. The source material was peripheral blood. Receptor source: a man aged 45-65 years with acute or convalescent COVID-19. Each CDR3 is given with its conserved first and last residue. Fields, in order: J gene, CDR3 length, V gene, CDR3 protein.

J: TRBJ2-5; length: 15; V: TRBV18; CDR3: CASSPRLAGSETQYF
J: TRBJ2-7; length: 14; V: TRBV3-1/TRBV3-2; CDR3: CASSQFGGYYEQYF
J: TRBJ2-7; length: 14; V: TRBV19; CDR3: CASSILAGVYEQYF
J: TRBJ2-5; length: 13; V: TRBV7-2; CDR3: CASSLDASRTQYF
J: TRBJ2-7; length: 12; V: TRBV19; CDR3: CASSFTGDEQYF
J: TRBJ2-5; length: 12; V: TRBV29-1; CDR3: CSVEQGRETQYF
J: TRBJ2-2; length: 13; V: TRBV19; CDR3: CATRGRFTGELFF
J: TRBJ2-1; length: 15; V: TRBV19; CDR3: CASSKTGVGYNEQFF
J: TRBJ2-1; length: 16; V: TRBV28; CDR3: CASSSRLAGAYNEQFF
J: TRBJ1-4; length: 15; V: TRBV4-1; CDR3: CASSQLGGYNEKLFF
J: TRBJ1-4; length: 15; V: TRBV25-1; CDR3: CASSAPGQGNEKLFF
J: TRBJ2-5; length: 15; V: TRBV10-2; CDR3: CASRDRGRYQETQYF
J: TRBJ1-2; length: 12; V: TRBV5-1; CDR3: CASSLDGNGYTF
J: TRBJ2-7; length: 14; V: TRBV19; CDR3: CASMAGSTDFEQYF
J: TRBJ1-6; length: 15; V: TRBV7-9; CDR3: CASSLGQGSGSPLHF
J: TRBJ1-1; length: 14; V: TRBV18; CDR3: CASSQVGGNTEAFF
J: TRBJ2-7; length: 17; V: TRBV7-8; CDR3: CASSLRDRGRDSYEQYF
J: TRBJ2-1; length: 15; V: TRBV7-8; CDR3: CASSTRQGTYNEQFF
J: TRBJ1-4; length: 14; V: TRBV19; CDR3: CASSPTGTNEKLFF
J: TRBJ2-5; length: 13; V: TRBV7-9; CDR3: CASSPQGWETQYF
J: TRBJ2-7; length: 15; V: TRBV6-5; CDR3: CASSQPGTGYYEQYF
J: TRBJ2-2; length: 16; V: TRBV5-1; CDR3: CASSLAAAGASGELFF
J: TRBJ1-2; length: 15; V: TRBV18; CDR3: CASSPPILGRYGYTF
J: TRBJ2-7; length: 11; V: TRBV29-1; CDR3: CSVQTGGEQYF
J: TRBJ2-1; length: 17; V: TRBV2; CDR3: CASNRRTSGRVYNEQFF
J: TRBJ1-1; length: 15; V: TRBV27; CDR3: CASRPSRVPNTEAFF
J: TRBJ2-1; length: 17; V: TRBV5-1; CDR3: CASSGGNGASSYNEQFF
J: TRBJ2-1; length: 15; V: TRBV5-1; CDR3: CASSPGLAGYNEQFF
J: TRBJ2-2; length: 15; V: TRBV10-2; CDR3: CASSGVGGPPGELFF
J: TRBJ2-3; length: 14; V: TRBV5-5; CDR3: CASSLASAPDTQYF
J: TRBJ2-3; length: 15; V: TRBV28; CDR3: CASSSTGAFTDTQYF
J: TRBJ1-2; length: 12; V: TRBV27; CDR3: CASSPQGIGYTF
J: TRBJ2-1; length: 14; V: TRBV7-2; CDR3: CASSSGLGGNEQFF
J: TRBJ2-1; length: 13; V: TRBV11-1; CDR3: CASSLTNYNEQFF
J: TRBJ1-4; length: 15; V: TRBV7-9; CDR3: CASSHGQGANEKLFF
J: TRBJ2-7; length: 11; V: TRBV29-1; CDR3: CSVVAGYEQYF
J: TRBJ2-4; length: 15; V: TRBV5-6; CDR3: CASSQLQGDKNIQYF
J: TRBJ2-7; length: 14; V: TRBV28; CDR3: CASSQLGPGYEQYF
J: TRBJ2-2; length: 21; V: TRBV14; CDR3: CASSQDPGTGAGLAGPGELFF
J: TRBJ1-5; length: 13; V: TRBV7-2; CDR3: CASSLRGLQPQHF
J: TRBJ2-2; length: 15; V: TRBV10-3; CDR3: CAIRSQGPDTGELFF
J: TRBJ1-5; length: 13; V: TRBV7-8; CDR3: CASSLQGYQPQHF
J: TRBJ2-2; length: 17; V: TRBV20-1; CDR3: CSASPLAGVSRTGELFF